The source of this T cell receptor (beta chain) is a study of T cell responses to AZD1222 COVID-19 vaccine. The study, taken as a whole, reports: CD4 TCRs associated with vaccination spanned spike, dominating at 160-218 and 743-854. Spike-specific TCR breadth and depth both grew after two AZD1222 doses. Baseline seropositivity occurred in only a handful of AZD1222 recipients.

As to this clone: Its antigen is not identified.

Data came from immunoSEQ multiplex PCR; TCRdb stores just in-frame clones and leaves some out. Among more than 150,000 clones, 90% to 95% were seen once, and the ten largest hold 1.5% to 2%. The CDR3 loop spans 16 amino acids. The V end was cut by 5 bases, the J end by 7 bases, with 20 bases between. Per the germline V gene, CDR1 is KGHDR and CDR2 is SFDVKD. The rearrangement links TRBV24-1 to TRBJ2-1; D call uncertain. The receptor comes from an adult who received the AZD1222 COVID-19 vaccine. The sequences come from peripheral blood, collected 28 days after the second AZD1222 dose. The DNA of the CDR3 is TGTGCCACCAGTGCCGCAACCGGCAGTTCGAATAATGAGCAGTTCTTC. It specifies CATSAATGSSNNEQFF.